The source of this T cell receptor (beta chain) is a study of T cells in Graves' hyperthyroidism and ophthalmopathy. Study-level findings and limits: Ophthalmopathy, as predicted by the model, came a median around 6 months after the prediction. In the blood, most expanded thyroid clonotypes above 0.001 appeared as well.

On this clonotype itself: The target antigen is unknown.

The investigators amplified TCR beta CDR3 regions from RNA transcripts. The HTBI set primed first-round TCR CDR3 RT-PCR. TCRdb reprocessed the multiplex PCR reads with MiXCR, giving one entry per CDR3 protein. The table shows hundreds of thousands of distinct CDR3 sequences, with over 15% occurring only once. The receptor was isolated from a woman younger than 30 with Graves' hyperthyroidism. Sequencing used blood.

The CDR3, as DNA: TGTGCCACCAGTGACTCGCGAAATCAGCCCCAGCATTTT. Protein: CATSDSRNQPQHF. The V and J genes are TRBV24-1 and TRBJ1-5; D is uncertain. This CDR3 contains 13 residues. Germline CDR1 is KGHDR and CDR2 is SFDVKD. V lost 4 bases, J lost 4 bases, and 7 bases lay in between.